This paragraph reports one T cell receptor (beta chain). Its specificity is unknown. These data originate in a study of T-cell reconstitution after alpha-beta-depleted transplantation in children. Study observations and caveats: Among T cells one year after transplant, newly produced cells accounted for most counts and diversity.

It was with unique molecular identifiers that the TCRbeta library was prepared. TCRdb fed the PCR reads into MiXCR, producing one record per CDR3 protein. Found here are almost 600,000 distinct CDR3 sequences, roughly a quarter of them singletons; the top ten hold 30% to 40%. The source of this sequence is a boy under three years old with Wiskott-Aldrich syndrome, due to receive a stem cell transplant. The starting material was PBMCs, obtained before TCRalphabeta/CD19-depleted stem cell transplant.

In DNA form, the CDR3 reads TGTGCCAGCACAGCCGGGACTAGTCCCGGGGAGCTGTTTTTT. Its translation is CASTAGTSPGELFF. This sequence joins TRBV2 and TRBJ2-2, with 8 bases aligning to TRBD2. Germline CDR1 reads SNHLY; CDR2 reads FYNNEI. The CDR3 loop spans 14 amino acids. After removal of 7 bases from V and 6 bases from J, the junction contained 7 bases not matched to a gene.